Each of the 5 T cell receptor beta chains below was sequenced from the same sample in a study of blood T cells in healthy people across ages. With a J-beta primer mix and a sample-barcoded 5' primer, a second PCR ran roughly 6 to 11 cycles. TCRdb re-analysed the 5' RACE reads in MiXCR, keeping a single row per CDR3 protein. This table holds roughly 2 million distinct CDR3 sequences, 40% to 55% found once. The sample taken for sequencing was blood. These receptors all come from a woman aged 40 to 55 in good health.

The chain has TRBV12-3 or TRBV12-4 and TRBJ2-2; 9 nucleotides align to TRBD1. Germline trimming cut 7 bases from V and 3 bases from J; bases unmatched to any gene: 3. The CDR3 extends over 14 amino acids. The CDR3 coding sequence is TGTGCCAGCATCACAGGGGGCTACACCGGGGAGCTGTTTTTT. Its protein is CASITGGYTGELFF.

This chain uses TRBV7-2 with TRBJ2-3; no firm D call. The CDR3 runs 15 residues. The germline V and J ends were trimmed by 2 bases and 4 bases, with 13 bases remaining between them. Germline values: CDR1 SGHTA, CDR2 FQGNSA. In nucleotides, the CDR3 is TGTGCCAGCAGCTTAACAAGGGTTTCATCAGATACGCAGTATTTT. It translates to CASSLTRVSSDTQYF.

This clonotype was detected a few times. The CDR3 loop is CASSPESRGLAGHTDTQYF. DNA of the CDR3: TGTGCCAGCAGCCCTGAGTCCCGGGGACTAGCGGGGCACACAGATACGCAGTATTTT. V and J are TRBV7-8 and TRBJ2-3; TRBD2 aligns across 13 bases. Losses at the gene ends were 5 bases for V and 2 bases for J; bases not matched to a gene: 13. CDR1 SGHVS and CDR2 FQNEAQ come from the germline V gene. The CDR3 length is 19 residues. The whole variable domain, remainder taken from reference TRBV7-8 and TRBJ2-3, is GAGVSQSPRYKVAKRGQDVALRCDPISGHVSLFWYQQALGQGPEFLTYFQNEAQLDKSGLPSDRFFAERPEGSVSTLKIQRTQQEDSAVYLCASSPESRGLAGHTDTQYFGPGTRLTVL.

This clonotype was recorded a few times. This chain uses TRBV5-6 with TRBJ2-1; D call uncertain. The CDR3 runs to 16 residues. Germline V gene sequence: CDR1 SGHDT, CDR2 YYEEEE. V lost 2 bases, J lost 3 bases, and 15 bases lay in between. The CDR3 protein is CASSLETKTFYNEQFF. Written as DNA, the CDR3 is TGTGCCAGCAGCTTAGAGACCAAGACTTTCTACAATGAGCAGTTCTTC.

V usage is TRBV29-1 and J usage is TRBJ1-1, with 10 bases that match TRBD1. Trimming removed 7 bases from V and 3 bases from J; junction bases left unmatched: 2. This CDR3 spans 12 amino acids. CDR1 and CDR2 from the germline V gene are SQVTM and ANQGSEA. CDR3 sequence reads: CSGQGADTEAFF. CDR3 sequence (DNA): TGCAGCGGACAGGGGGCAGACACTGAAGCTTTCTTT.